One TCR beta chain is described in this entry. It lacks a known antigen. No per-base quality is available; no much larger clone lies one base away. At one collaborating source in Seattle, patients were enrolled during active infection and were followed longitudinally through the course of disease. Whole blood was collected in K2EDTA tubes by collaborating institutions according to the institutions' own protocols. For TCRbeta analysis, collaborators shipped samples in one of three forms: frozen whole blood, isolated PBMCs, or DNA extracted from either of those sample types. These data originate in a study of blood T cell repertoires in COVID-19 (dated by TCRdb to 2018 to 2020). As for the study more broadly: Samples from collaborators originated in the United States, Italy and Spain and spanned both the acute and convalescent phases of COVID-19. The material from the prospective study consisted of cDNA or gDNA derived from T cells, B-cell-depleted T cells, or PBMCs. The dataset comprised deeply sampled blood TCRbeta repertoires from subjects exposed to, actively infected with, or recovered from COVID-19. The repertoires were released in a freely available public database meant as a resource for research on the immune response to SARS-CoV-2. Samples came from the ongoing ImmuneRACE study (first 160 participants) plus 1,254 subjects from 6 global collaborators. Sample metadata almost always included a de-identified subject ID, COVID-19 status, age in years and sex. Where available, HLA class I and class II types were taken from metadata supplied by the sample provider and were not determined by assay-based typing.

What the study reported, not specific to this receptor: How much clinical and demographic metadata was included differed by source and by participant, and the metadata was provided uncurated.

TCRbeta CDR3 regions were amplified from genomic DNA by means of the immunoSEQ Assay, a bias-controlled multiplex PCR. In the authors' own workflow: Nucleated cell counts per sample were estimated from amplification of reference gene primers within the assay. To quantify the absolute abundance of each unique TCRbeta CDR3 rearrangement, sequence reads were collapsed and filtered. For each sample, productive Simpson clonality was calculated as the square root of Simpson's diversity index across productive rearrangements. Held by TCRdb, this immuneACCESS table contains in-frame sequences only and omits some clones. Under half of the omission traces to an unresolved V gene where checked; the cause of the rest is unknown. Clone size and V and J calls were adopted from that table, with D and trimming inferred from the DNA. This sample has 200,000 to 300,000 clones in its table, and more than 90% of those were observed once. 2% to 3% of the sample rests with the top ten.

The CDR3 runs 12 amino acids, cysteine and phenylalanine included. The entry retains the CDR3 DNA only, 36 bases that are in frame from base 1. V is cut back by 6 bases and J by 14 bases, with 8 bases in the junction unmatched. The germline V gene (reference sequence) specifies LGHDT as CDR1 and YNNKEL as CDR2. Sequenced: peripheral blood. The chain couples TRBV3-1 (or the pseudogene TRBV3-2) to TRBJ2-1; TRBD2 aligns with 9 central bases. This receptor was identified in a person under 35 with COVID-19, enrolled during active disease. CDR3 loop: CASRGVAGDKFF. The DNA sequence is as follows: TGTGCCAGCAGGGGGGTAGCGGGAGACAAGTTCTTC.